This TCR beta chain was recovered during a study of shared clonotypes between healthy human individuals. There are 17 residues in the CDR3. V dropped 1 base and J dropped 8 bases, with 21 bases sitting between them. Germline CDR1 is LGHNA and CDR2 is YSLEER. Study-wide results and limits: Relative to memory subsets, naive subsets generally showed larger estimated richness. Clonotypes shared by all four donors outscored non-shared clonotypes in generation probability.

Assay: immunoSEQ multiplex PCR; the TCRdb copy retains only in-frame clones and omits some. Among more than 900,000 clones listed, approximately 80% were seen once. Turning to this clone: Antigen specificity is unknown.

All the donors were Caucasian adults who lived in Nashville, Tennessee. Subsets obtained from CD4+ cells comprised CD45RA+ naive and CD45RA-negative memory cells. Sequencing was carried out using memory CD4+ T cells from PBMCs. Subset: CD45RA-negative fraction. V usage is TRBV4-3 and J usage is TRBJ2-1, with unresolved D. The source is a young man in good health. Some clones in this sample may be carry-over from other donors' samples. CDR3: CASSQVSGMSLGHEQFF. The DNA for the CDR3 is TGCGCCAGCAGCCAAGTCAGTGGAATGTCGCTAGGGCATGAGCAGTTCTTC.